This passage covers 32 T cell receptor beta chains from one sample sequenced in a study of shared T cell receptors in the human thymus. Sequencing was performed with immunoSEQ multiplex PCR; in TCRdb, only in-frame clones are kept and a portion is missing. The sample has roughly 550,000 clones, about four fifths seen once; the top ten hold about 0.012%. These data are also associated with another study on human thymus T cells.

The sample comprised thymocytes. The source of these receptors is a boy under two years old with a congenital heart defect.

The chain employs TRBV7-8 and TRBJ2-7, with 9 bases fitting TRBD1. This CDR3 is built from 17 residues. CDR1 SGHVS and CDR2 FQNEAQ come from the germline V gene. Trimming at V came to 4 bases and at J to 4 bases, leaving 14 bases not matched to a gene. This CDR3 reads CASSSWGTGKLGYEQYF. CDR3 nucleotide sequence: TGTGCCAGCAGCTCTTGGGGGACAGGGAAGTTAGGGTACGAGCAGTACTTC.

This rearrangement joins TRBV7-2 to TRBJ1-1; 8 positions match TRBD1. The junction had 8 bases not matched to a gene; V was cut back by 5 bases and J by 0 bases. Germline lookup yields CDR1 SGHTA and CDR2 FQGNSA. CDR3 length: 16 amino acids. The CDR3 DNA follows: TGTGCCAGCAGCCCAAGCGGGACAGGCCTGAACACTGAAGCTTTCTTT. Protein sequence: CASSPSGTGLNTEAFF.

The rearrangement links TRBV11-2 to TRBJ1-2, with 8 bases lining up with TRBD1. CDR1 is SGHAT, CDR2 FQNNGV, per germline. V was pared by 4 bases and J by 6 bases, with 7 bases of the junction left unmatched. The CDR3 spans 14 residues. CDR3 nucleotides: TGTGCCAGCAGCTCAGGGGGCCCTCAGAATGGCTACACCTTC. It encodes CASSSGGPQNGYTF.

The V and J genes are TRBV4-3 and TRBJ1-3, with 10 bases that match TRBD1. V lost 7 bases and J lost 4; bases outside the gene matches: 16. The CDR3 loop spans 18 amino acids. The V gene's germline CDR1 is LGHNA and CDR2 YSLEER. The CDR3 DNA follows: TGCGCCAGCAAGATCCGGTCGACAGGGGGCCGATGGGGAAACACCATATATTTT. Translation: CASKIRSTGGRWGNTIYF.

The gene calls are TRBV5-8 and TRBJ2-1; the match to TRBD2 covers 10 bases. Per the germline V gene, CDR1 is SGHTS and CDR2 is YDEGEE. V gave up 4 bases and J gave up 2 bases; unmatched junction bases: 3. CDR3 length: 15 amino acids. The CDR3, as DNA: TGTGCCAGCAGCGAACTAGCGGGGCCCTACAATGAGCAGTTCTTC. Residues: CASSELAGPYNEQFF. The full variable domain, its missing parts supplied by reference TRBV5-8 and TRBJ2-1, is EAGVTQSPTHLIKTRGQQATLRCSPISGHTSVYWYQQALGLGLQFLLWYDEGEERNRGNFPPRFSGRQFPNYSSELNVNALELEDSALYLCASSELAGPYNEQFFGPGTRLTVL.

This chain links TRBV5-6 with TRBJ2-1; TRBD2 matches at 10 bases. The V gene end was trimmed by 6 bases and the J gene end by 8 bases; junction bases not matched to a gene: 20. Germline V gene sequence: CDR1 SGHDT, CDR2 YYEEEE. CDR3 length equals 18 residues. The CDR3 DNA reads as TGTGCCAGCACCTTTTATGGGACTGAGCGGGAGGGCTTGGATGAGCAGTTCTTC. Protein product: CASTFYGTEREGLDEQFF.

The chain links TRBV4-1 to TRBJ2-5; a weak D match, TRBD2 (6 bases). Trimming stripped 5 bases from V and 1 base from J, with 11 bases between. The CDR3 has 14 residues. Germline loops: CDR1 MGHRA, CDR2 YSYEKL. The CDR3 loop reads CASSRGRSQETQYF. The CDR3 coding sequence is TGCGCCAGCAGCAGAGGGAGGAGCCAAGAGACCCAGTACTTC.

The chain carries TRBV4-3 and TRBJ2-7; 8 bases fit TRBD2. CDR1 LGHNA and CDR2 YSLEER come from the germline V gene. The CDR3 has 18 residues. V lost 0 bases to trimming and J lost 0 bases; unmatched junction nucleotides: 10. The CDR3 protein is CASSQDTPRGVSSYEQYF. DNA for the CDR3: TGCGCCAGCAGCCAAGATACCCCGCGGGGGGTGAGCTCCTACGAGCAGTACTTC.

V and J are TRBV4-1 and TRBJ1-2; 7 nucleotides agree with TRBD1. The V segment lost 1 base and the J segment 7 bases; nucleotides outside the gene matches: 6. Germline CDR1 MGHRA, CDR2 YSYEKL. The CDR3 spans 14 residues. CDR3 sequence: CASSQAGGVGGYTF. The CDR3 DNA follows: TGCGCCAGCAGCCAAGCAGGGGGTGTGGGTGGCTACACCTTC.

This clone has more than one count but fewer than ten. The chain carries TRBV19 and TRBJ1-4; TRBD1 might be the D (6 bases). The V end lost 5 bases, the J end lost 6 bases, and 22 bases lay between the germline ends. The CDR3 totals 17 residues. Germline CDR1 LNHDA, CDR2 SQIVND (reference sequence). In DNA form, the CDR3 reads TGTGCCAGTAGTCGAATGACAGGTGGAACTTCTTATGAAAAACTGTTTTTT. Translated: CASSRMTGGTSYEKLFF.

V and J are TRBV6-1 and TRBJ2-7; 8 nucleotides agree with TRBD1. Germline CDR1 reads MNHNS; CDR2 reads SASEGT. The CDR3 has 13 residues. V dropped 8 bases and J dropped 4; count of bases not matched to a gene: 7. The CDR3: CASGGTGRYEQYF. The CDR3 DNA sequence: TGTGCCAGCGGGGGGACAGGTCGGTACGAGCAGTACTTC.

The chain couples TRBV7-2 to TRBJ2-3; 12 bases agree with TRBD2. Germline assignment: CDR1 SGHTA and CDR2 FQGNSA. V gave up 4 bases and J gave up 2 bases; unmatched junction bases: 10. This CDR3 region has 18 residues. CDR3 nucleotide sequence: TGTGCCAGCAGCTACCCATCGACTAGCGGGAGAGACACAGATACGCAGTATTTT. Its protein is CASSYPSTSGRDTDTQYF.

The V and J genes are TRBV6-5 and TRBJ2-7; TRBD1 matches at 8 bases. J lost 5 bases, V lost 6 bases, and 6 bases had no gene match. Germline lookup yields CDR1 MNHEY and CDR2 SVGAGI. CDR3 length: 13 residues. CDR3 sequence (DNA): TGTGCCAGCAGGCGACAGGGGAGCAACGAGCAGTACTTC. It yields the protein CASRRQGSNEQYF.

The V call is TRBV29-1, the J call TRBJ2-3, with a tentative D call TRBD2 (5 bases). The CDR3 sequence is 14 residues long. Per germline, CDR1 SQVTM and CDR2 ANQGSEA. Trimming pared 0 bases from V and 1 base from J, leaving 8 bases between. The CDR3 DNA reads as TGCAGCGTTGAAGATCTACTAGGCACAGATACGCAGTATTTT. Its translation: CSVEDLLGTDTQYF.

V gene TRBV5-5 combines with J gene TRBJ2-5, with D unclear. CDR1 and CDR2 (germline): SGHKS, YYEKEE (reference sequence). CDR3 length: 13 residues. V was pared by 0 bases and J by 2 bases, with 5 bases between. The CDR3 sequence is CASSLAPQETQYF. CDR3 nucleotides: TGTGCCAGCAGCTTGGCCCCACAAGAGACCCAGTACTTC.

This chain joins TRBV28 and TRBJ2-7, with D perhaps matching TRBD2 (5 bases). The CDR3 consists of 13 residues. V lost 5 bases and J lost 4, with 12 bases in between. Per germline, CDR1 MDHEN and CDR2 SYDVKM. The CDR3 DNA follows: TGTGCCAGCAGTCGACGGAGGCGGTACGAGCAGTACTTC. It is translated as CASSRRRRYEQYF.

V and J are TRBV1 and TRBJ2-6; the DNA was not used to check the table's D call, TRBD1. TRBV1 corresponds to a pseudogene. This CDR3 is 18 amino acids long. CDR3 DNA sequence: TGCACCAGCAGCCCGACAGGGGTTTTAAGCTCTGGGGCCAACGTCCTGACTTTC. Amino acid sequence: CTSSPTGVLSSGANVLTF.

This chain links TRBV20-1 with TRBJ1-1, with a possible D match to TRBD1 (5 bases). Looked up from germline, CDR1 is DFQATT and CDR2 is SNEGSKA (reference sequence). This CDR3 has 11 residues. V was trimmed by 3 bases and J by 4 bases, leaving 6 bases between them. The CDR3 bases are TGCAGTGCTAGGGGACTCACTGAAGCTTTCTTT. Its translation: CSARGLTEAFF.

This chain uses TRBV28 with TRBJ2-2; D perhaps matches TRBD2 (7 bases). The CDR3 has 16 amino acids. Looked up from germline, CDR1 is MDHEN and CDR2 is SYDVKM. Trimming left V 3 bases short and J 4 bases short, with 15 bases between. CDR3 residues: CASSLAPGEGTGELFF. CDR3 sequence (DNA): TGTGCCAGCAGTTTGGCCCCAGGGGAGGGCACCGGGGAGCTGTTTTTT. Full variable domain (outside the CDR3, taken from reference TRBV28 and TRBJ2-2): DVKVTQSSRYLVKRTGEKVFLECVQDMDHENMFWYRQDPGLGLRLIYFSYDVKMKEKGDIPEGYSVSREKKERFSLILESASTNQTSMYLCASSLAPGEGTGELFFGEGSRLTVL.

J is TRBJ2-2 and V is TRBV2; 16 nucleotides align to TRBD2. J gave up 5 bases and V 3 bases, and 9 bases lay outside the gene matches. Germline assignment: CDR1 SNHLY and CDR2 FYNNEI. The CDR3 runs to 19 residues. CDR3 loop: CASSESWGTSGRGTGELFF. DNA for the CDR3: TGTGCCAGCAGTGAGAGCTGGGGGACTAGCGGGAGGGGGACCGGGGAGCTGTTTTTT. The full variable domain, in which reference TRBV2 and TRBJ2-2 provide the parts outside the CDR3, is EPEVTQTPSHQVTQMGQEVILRCVPISNHLYFYWYRQILGQKVEFLVSFYNNEISEKSEIFDDQFSVERPDGSNFTLKIRSTKLEDSAMYFCASSESWGTSGRGTGELFFGEGSRLTVL.

V gene TRBV5-6 combines with J gene TRBJ2-6; 7 bases match TRBD1. There are 19 residues in the CDR3. Germline lookup yields CDR1 SGHDT and CDR2 YYEEEE. V trimming: 4 bases; J trimming: 4 bases; junction bases outside the gene matches: 17. The CDR3 here is CASSPSKDRENGGANVLTF. The DNA for the CDR3 is TGTGCCAGCAGCCCTTCTAAAGACAGGGAGAATGGAGGGGCCAACGTCCTGACTTTC.

This chain links TRBV19 with TRBJ1-2; 8 bases fit TRBD1. The V segment lost 7 bases and the J segment 5 bases; nucleotides outside the gene matches: 6. The length of the CDR3 is 13 residues. Germline assignment: CDR1 LNHDA and CDR2 SQIVND (reference sequence). The CDR3 loop is CASTGDRLYGYTF. CDR3 DNA: TGTGCCAGTACCGGGGACAGGTTATATGGCTACACCTTC.

This clone was recorded a few times. The V and J genes are TRBV5-1 and TRBJ2-5; 9 nucleotides agree with TRBD2. CDR3 length equals 15 residues. The ends lost 1 base at V and 2 bases at J; junction bases unmatched: 3. Germline V gives CDR1 SGHRS, CDR2 YFSETQ. For the CDR3, the DNA is TGCGCCAGCAGCTTGCTGCGGGAGGGTCAAGAGACCCAGTACTTC. Translated, it gives CASSLLREGQETQYF. The full variable domain, completed using reference TRBV5-1 and TRBJ2-5, is KAGVTQTPRYLIKTRGQQVTLSCSPISGHRSVSWYQQTPGQGLQFLFEYFSETQRNKGNFPGRFSGRQFSNSRSEMNVSTLELGDSALYLCASSLLREGQETQYFGPGTRLLVL.

The gene calls are TRBV9 and TRBJ2-2; 8 positions match TRBD2. Germline CDR1 and CDR2: SGDLS and YYNGEE. Trimming took 3 bases from V and 0 from J; bases not matched to a gene: 10. The CDR3 contains 18 residues. CDR3 residues: CASSAGGSGSANTGELFF. Written as DNA, the CDR3 is TGTGCCAGCAGCGCCGGTGGGAGCGGGAGCGCGAACACCGGGGAGCTGTTTTTT.

The chain carries TRBV30 and TRBJ2-2; 7 bases match TRBD2. The CDR3 sequence is 16 residues long. V dropped 3 bases and J dropped 6; count of bases not matched to a gene: 13. Germline V gene lookup returns CDR1 GTSNPN and CDR2 SVGIG (reference sequence). CDR3 protein: CAWREGREIPAGELFF. The CDR3 coding sequence is TGTGCCTGGAGGGAGGGGCGGGAGATCCCGGCCGGGGAGCTGTTTTTT. The complete variable domain, with remaining parts taken from reference TRBV30 and TRBJ2-2, reads SQTIHQWPATLVQPVGSPLSLECTVEGTSNPNLYWYRQAAGRGLQLLFYSVGIGQISSEVPQNLSASRPQDRQFILSSKKLLLSDSGFYLCAWREGREIPAGELFFGEGSRLTVL.

The V call is TRBV7-9, the J call TRBJ1-1; TRBD1 is a possible D gene (5 bases). V lost 0 bases, J lost 6 bases, and 17 bases lay in between. The CDR3 totals 16 residues. Germline V gives CDR1 SEHNR, CDR2 FQNEAQ (reference sequence). The CDR3, as DNA: TGTGCCAGCAGCTTAGCGGGGGAGGCGGATCCTGCTGAAGCTTTCTTT. Its protein product is CASSLAGEADPAEAFF.

The J gene is TRBJ2-1, the V gene TRBV2; D perhaps matches TRBD2 (10 bases). V gave up 2 bases and J gave up 5 bases, with 37 bases separating them. Germline loops: CDR1 SNHLY, CDR2 FYNNEI. This CDR3 is built from 23 residues. CDR3 coding DNA: TGTGCCAGCAGTGAACGAATAAAATCCCGGACAGGGGAACTAGCGGGGTCTAACAATGAGCAGTTCTTC. This gives the protein CASSERIKSRTGELAGSNNEQFF.

The CDR3 bases are TGTGCCATCAGGGGGGACAGAAGGAACACTGAAGCTTTCTTT. As protein: CAIRGDRRNTEAFF. The chain employs TRBV10-3 and TRBJ1-1; 7 bases agree with TRBD1. Germline CDR1 and CDR2: ENHRY and SYGVKD. Trimming at V came to 6 bases and at J to 1 base, leaving 5 bases not matched to a gene. The CDR3 is 14 amino acids.

The chain links TRBV4-2 to TRBJ2-3; 9 bases map to TRBD2. Germline CDR1 is LGHNA and CDR2 is YNFKEQ. The CDR3 has 17 amino acids. The trim removed 4 bases at V and 0 bases at J, leaving 8 bases unmatched. As DNA, the CDR3 is TGTGCCAGCAGCCCCCGGGTAGCGGGGGTAAGCACAGATACGCAGTATTTT. As protein: CASSPRVAGVSTDTQYF.

J is TRBJ1-1 and V is TRBV10-2; 9 nucleotides agree with TRBD1. CDR1 and CDR2 from the germline V gene are WSHSY and SAAADI. J gave up 0 bases and V 6 bases, and 11 bases lay outside the gene matches. CDR3 length: 17 residues. The chain's CDR3 is CASRGTGGPTMNTEAFF. The CDR3 DNA reads TGCGCCAGCAGGGGAACAGGGGGCCCTACTATGAACACTGAAGCTTTCTTT.

The chain couples TRBV29-1 to TRBJ2-1; 9 bases align to TRBD2. The CDR3 is 15 amino acids. V lost 6 bases to trimming and J lost 9 bases; unmatched junction nucleotides: 15. CDR1 SQVTM and CDR2 ANQGSEA come from the germline V gene. The CDR3 region is CSVDPRGRAPGEQFF. The CDR3 coding sequence is TGCAGCGTGGACCCGCGCGGGAGGGCCCCAGGTGAGCAGTTCTTC.

The rearrangement uses TRBV6-4 and TRBJ2-1; 9 nucleotides agree with TRBD2. Losses at the gene ends were 3 bases for V and 3 bases for J; bases not matched to a gene: 12. This CDR3 has 18 amino acids. Germline-derived CDR1 and CDR2 are MRHNA and SNTAGT. Here the CDR3 DNA reads TGTGCCAGCAGTGATACCGTCGGGACTAGCCCCGACTACAATGAGCAGTTCTTC. Residues: CASSDTVGTSPDYNEQFF.